This paragraph reports one TCR beta chain. This record comes from a study of OX40 agonist ivuxolimab in advanced cancers. Clones were sequenced by immunoSEQ multiplex PCR, and TCRdb holds only the in-frame ones, with some missing. Among approximately 87,000 clones listed, over 75% were seen once. The source is an adult with an advanced solid tumor such as melanoma, head and neck, liver or kidney cancer. The material sequenced was CD4+ or CD8+ T cells sorted from blood, taken in a trial of the OX40 agonist ivuxolimab.

DNA of the CDR3: TGTGCCAGCAGCCCCACTAGAGCCTCCTACAATGAGCAGTTCTTC. This codes for CASSPTRASYNEQFF. J is TRBJ2-1 and V is TRBV13, with D possibly matching TRBD2 (5 bases). The CDR3 runs to 15 residues. V shed 5 bases and J shed 0 bases, with 11 bases lying between them. From germline, CDR1 is PRHDT and CDR2 FYEKMQ (reference sequence).